Below, one T cell receptor (beta chain) is given with its context. The target antigen is unknown. This entry is derived from a study of Ad26.COV2.S vaccination and SARS-CoV-2 variants. Findings and limits, study-wide: Substantial post-vaccination breadth of spike-specific CD8+ and CD4+ T cell responses was reported. Spike-specific TCR breadth was greater after Ad26.COV2.S than placebo. Measures of TCR breadth and depth may have fallen short of total T cell responses.

The assay was immunoSEQ multiplex PCR, and TCRdb's table has in-frame clones only and misses some. The sample holds 97,000 or so clones, around 80% seen once. V lost 5 bases and J lost 3, with 3 bases in between. The length of the CDR3 is 11 residues. Germline CDR1 is SNHLY and CDR2 is FYNNEI. The TCR originated in a human donor who had recovered from COVID-19. Here the sequenced sample was peripheral blood, taken after recovery from COVID-19. V is TRBV2 and J is TRBJ2-3; D gene ambiguous. DNA for the CDR3: TGTGCCAGCAGTACTACAGATACGCAGTATTTT. Its translation: CASSTTDTQYF.